This T cell receptor beta chain was observed in a study of blood T cell repertoires in COVID-19. Study-wide background: Italy, Spain and the United States were the sources of the convalescent and acute COVID-19 samples. The cDNA or gDNA used as material had been derived from T cells, B-cell-depleted T cells, or PBMCs.

Trimming at V came to 1 base and at J to 6 bases, leaving 8 bases not matched to a gene. CDR1 MNHEY and CDR2 SVGAGI come from the germline V gene. This CDR3 has 15 residues. The authors' processing: Reference gene primer amplification in the assay estimated nucleated cell counts. Sequencing used immunoSEQ multiplex PCR; TCRdb keeps in-frame clones, though not all of them. V, J and clone size were drawn from that table, and D and trimming were deduced from the DNA. The sample includes roughly 320,000 clones, approximately 90% of them seen just once. This chain uses TRBV6-5 with TRBJ2-7; the match to TRBD1 covers 8 bases. Sample: peripheral blood. This receptor was identified in a woman between 50 and 59 years old with COVID-19, enrolled during active disease. The chain's CDR3 is CASSYYRQGKSEQYF. Written as DNA, the CDR3 is TGTGCCAGCAGTTACTACCGACAGGGGAAGAGCGAGCAGTACTTC.